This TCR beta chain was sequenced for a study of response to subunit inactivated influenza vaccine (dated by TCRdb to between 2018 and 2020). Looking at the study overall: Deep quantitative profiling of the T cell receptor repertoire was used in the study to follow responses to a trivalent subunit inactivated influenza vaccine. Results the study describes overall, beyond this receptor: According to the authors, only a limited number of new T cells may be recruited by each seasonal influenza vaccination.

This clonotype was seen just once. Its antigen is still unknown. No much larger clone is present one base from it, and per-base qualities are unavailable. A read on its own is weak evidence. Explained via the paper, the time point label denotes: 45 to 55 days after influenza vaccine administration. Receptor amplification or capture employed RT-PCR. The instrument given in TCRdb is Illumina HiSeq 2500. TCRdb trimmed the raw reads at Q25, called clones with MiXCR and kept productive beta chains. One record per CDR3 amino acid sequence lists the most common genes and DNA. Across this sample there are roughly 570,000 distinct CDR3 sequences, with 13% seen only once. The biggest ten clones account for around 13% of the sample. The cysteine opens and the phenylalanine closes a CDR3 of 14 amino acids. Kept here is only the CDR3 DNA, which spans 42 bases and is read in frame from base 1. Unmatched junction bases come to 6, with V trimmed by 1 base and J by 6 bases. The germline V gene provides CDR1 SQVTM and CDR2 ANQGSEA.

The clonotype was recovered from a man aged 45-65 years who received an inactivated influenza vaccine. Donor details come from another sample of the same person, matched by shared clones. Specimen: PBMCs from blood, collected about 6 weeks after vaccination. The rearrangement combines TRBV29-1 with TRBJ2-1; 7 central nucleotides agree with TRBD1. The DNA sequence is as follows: TGCAGCGTTGAAGCCCCGTCAGGGGGCAATGAGCAGTTCTTC. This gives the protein CSVEAPSGGNEQFF.